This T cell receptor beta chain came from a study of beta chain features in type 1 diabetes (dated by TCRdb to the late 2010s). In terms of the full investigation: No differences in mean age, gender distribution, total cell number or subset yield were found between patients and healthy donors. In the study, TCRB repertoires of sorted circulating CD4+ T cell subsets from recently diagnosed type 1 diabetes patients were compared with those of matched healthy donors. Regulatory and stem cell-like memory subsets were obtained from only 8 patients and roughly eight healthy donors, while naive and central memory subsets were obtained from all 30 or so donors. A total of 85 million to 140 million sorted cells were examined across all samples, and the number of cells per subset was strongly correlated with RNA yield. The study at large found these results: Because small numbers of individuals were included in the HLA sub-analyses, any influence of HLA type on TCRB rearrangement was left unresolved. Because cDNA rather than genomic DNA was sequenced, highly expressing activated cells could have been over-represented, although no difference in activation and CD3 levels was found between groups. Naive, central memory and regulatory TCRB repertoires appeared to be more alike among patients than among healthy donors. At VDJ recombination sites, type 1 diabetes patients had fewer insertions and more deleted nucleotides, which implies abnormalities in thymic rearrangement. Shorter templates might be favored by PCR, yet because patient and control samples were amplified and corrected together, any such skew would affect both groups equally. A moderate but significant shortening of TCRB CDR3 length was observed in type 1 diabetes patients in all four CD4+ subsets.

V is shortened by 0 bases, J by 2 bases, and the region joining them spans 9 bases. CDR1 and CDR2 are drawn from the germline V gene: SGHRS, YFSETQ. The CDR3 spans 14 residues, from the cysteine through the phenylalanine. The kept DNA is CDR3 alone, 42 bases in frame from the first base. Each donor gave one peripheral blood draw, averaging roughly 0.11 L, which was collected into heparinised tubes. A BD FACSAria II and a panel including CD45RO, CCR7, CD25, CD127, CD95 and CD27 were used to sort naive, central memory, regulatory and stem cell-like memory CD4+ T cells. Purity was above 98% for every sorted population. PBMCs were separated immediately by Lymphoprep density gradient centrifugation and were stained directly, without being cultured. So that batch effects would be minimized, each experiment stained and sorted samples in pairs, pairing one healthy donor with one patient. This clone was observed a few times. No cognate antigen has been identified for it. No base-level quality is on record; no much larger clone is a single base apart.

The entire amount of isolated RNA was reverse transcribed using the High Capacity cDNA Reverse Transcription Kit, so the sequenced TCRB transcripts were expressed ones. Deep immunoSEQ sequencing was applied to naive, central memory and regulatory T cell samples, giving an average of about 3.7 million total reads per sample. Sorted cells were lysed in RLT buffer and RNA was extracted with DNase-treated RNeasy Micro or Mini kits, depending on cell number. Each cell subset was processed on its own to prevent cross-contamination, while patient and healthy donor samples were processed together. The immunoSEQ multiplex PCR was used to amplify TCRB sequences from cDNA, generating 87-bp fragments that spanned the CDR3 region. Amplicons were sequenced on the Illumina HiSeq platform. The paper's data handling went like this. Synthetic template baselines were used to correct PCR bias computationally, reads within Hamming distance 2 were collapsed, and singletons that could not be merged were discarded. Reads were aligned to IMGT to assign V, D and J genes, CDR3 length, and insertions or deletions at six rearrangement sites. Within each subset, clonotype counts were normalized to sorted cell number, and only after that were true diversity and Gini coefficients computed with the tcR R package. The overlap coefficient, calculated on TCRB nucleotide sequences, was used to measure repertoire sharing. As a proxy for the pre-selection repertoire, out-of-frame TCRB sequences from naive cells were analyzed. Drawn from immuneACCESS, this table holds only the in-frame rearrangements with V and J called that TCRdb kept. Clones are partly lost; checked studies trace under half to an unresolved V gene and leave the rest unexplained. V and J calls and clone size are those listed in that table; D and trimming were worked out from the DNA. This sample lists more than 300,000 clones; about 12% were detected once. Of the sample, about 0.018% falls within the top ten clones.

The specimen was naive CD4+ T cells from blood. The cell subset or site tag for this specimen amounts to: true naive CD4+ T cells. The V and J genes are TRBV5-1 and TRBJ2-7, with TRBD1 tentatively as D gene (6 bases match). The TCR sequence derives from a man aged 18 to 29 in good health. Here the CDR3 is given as CASSLDRETYEQYF. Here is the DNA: TGCGCCAGCAGCTTGGACAGGGAGACCTACGAGCAGTACTTC.